A selection of T cell receptor beta chains follows, all from one sample in a study of CD8+ T cells in alopecia areata. Assay: immunoSEQ multiplex PCR; the TCRdb copy retains only in-frame clones and omits some. The sample has 120,000 or so clones; 58% are singletons. The source was CD8+ T cells sorted from blood, collected at week 4, from a patient treated with tofacitinib. Receptors originate from a human donor with alopecia areata. CDR3s include the opening cysteine and the closing phenylalanine or tryptophan. A D gene is named only where the DNA matches it firmly. Rows may omit the clone size; those that give it use once, few, many or a size class.

J: TRBJ1-2
size: once
V: TRBV30
D: .
DNA: TGTGCCTGGAGCGCCTACGAGCTGCCTAACTATGGCTACACCTTC
CDR3: CAWSAYELPNYGYTF

J: TRBJ1-1
size: few
V: TRBV28
D: .
DNA: TGTGCCAGCAGTTTATTTTTTGGGGGTCGGGGGAACACTGAAGCTTTCTTT
CDR3: CASSLFFGGRGNTEAFF

J: TRBJ2-1
size: few
V: TRBV5-1
D: .
DNA: TGCGCCAGCAGCTTGTCGGCTTCCTCCTACAATGAGCAGTTCTTC
CDR3: CASSLSASSYNEQFF

J: TRBJ1-2
size: .
V: TRBV27
D: TRBD1
DNA: TGTGCCAGCAGTCCAGACAGGGGGAATGGCTACACCTTC
CDR3: CASSPDRGNGYTF

J: TRBJ1-6
size: .
V: TRBV5-1
D: .
DNA: TGCGCCAGCAGCTTGGAACAGGACCGGCGATTGGATTCACCCCTCCACTTT
CDR3: CASSLEQDRRLDSPLHF

J: TRBJ1-1
size: .
V: TRBV6-5
D: .
DNA: TGTGCCAGCCAGGGGCAGGAGGTTGAAGCTTTCTTT
CDR3: CASQGQEVEAFF

J: TRBJ2-3
size: few
V: TRBV30
D: .
DNA: TGTGCCTGGAGTGTACTCACAGATACGCAGTATTTT
CDR3: CAWSVLTDTQYF

J: TRBJ2-2
size: few
V: TRBV7-9
D: .
DNA: TGTGCCAGCAGCTTATCGACAACCACCGGGGAGCTGTTTTTT
CDR3: CASSLSTTTGELFF

J: TRBJ1-1
size: once
V: TRBV4-2
D: .
DNA: TGTGCCAGCAGCCAAGGCACTCGGACTCTGCAGAACACTGAAGCTTTCTTT
CDR3: CASSQGTRTLQNTEAFF

J: TRBJ2-7
size: .
V: TRBV6-6
D: TRBD1
DNA: TGTGCCAGCACTTTAGGGGGCCTCTACGAGCAGTACTTC
CDR3: CASTLGGLYEQYF

J: TRBJ2-7
size: .
V: TRBV29-1
D: .
DNA: TGCAGCGTCGGCTGGGGCGGTAGGGACCCCTACGAGCAGTACTTC
CDR3: CSVGWGGRDPYEQYF

J: TRBJ1-4
size: .
V: TRBV2
D: .
DNA: TGTGCCAGCAGCCCGACAGGATTTAATGAAAAACTGTTTTTT
CDR3: CASSPTGFNEKLFF

J: TRBJ1-2
size: .
V: TRBV29-1
D: .
DNA: TGCAGCGTTGAAGGGCGGACCTCTCTTTGGAACTATGGCTACACCTTC
CDR3: CSVEGRTSLWNYGYTF

J: TRBJ2-1
size: .
V: TRBV14
D: .
DNA: TGTGCCAGCAGCCAAGATTACACCGCCTCCTACAATGAGCAGTTCTTC
CDR3: CASSQDYTASYNEQFF

J: TRBJ2-1
size: .
V: TRBV6-1
D: TRBD2
DNA: TGTGCCAGCAGTTTCAGCGGGGGGAGCTACAATGAGCAGTTCTTC
CDR3: CASSFSGGSYNEQFF

J: TRBJ1-1
size: .
V: TRBV30
D: .
DNA: TGTGCCTGGAGTGGACGCCTGAACACTGAAGCTTTCTTT
CDR3: CAWSGRLNTEAFF

J: TRBJ2-7
size: .
V: TRBV11-1
D: .
DNA: TGTGCCAGCAGCCAGGACACTGAGGAGCGGTACTTC
CDR3: CASSQDTEERYF

J: TRBJ1-4
size: .
V: TRBV27
D: .
DNA: TGTGCCAGCAGTTACAAACGGGGTGAAAAACTGTTTTTT
CDR3: CASSYKRGEKLFF

J: TRBJ2-3
size: many
V: TRBV18
D: TRBD2
DNA: TGTGCCAGCTCCCCACGCGGGGGGGGCACAGATACGCAGTATTTT
CDR3: CASSPRGGGTDTQYF

J: TRBJ2-3
size: .
V: TRBV29-1
D: .
DNA: TGCAGCGTTGAAGATCCGTTACAGGGACACCATCGCACAGATACGCAGTATTTT
CDR3: CSVEDPLQGHHRTDTQYF

J: TRBJ2-7
size: .
V: TRBV7-6
D: .
DNA: TGTGCCGTCGAGGGGCCCACGGGGGAGCAGTACTTC
CDR3: CAVEGPTGEQYF

J: TRBJ2-2
size: few
V: TRBV29-1
D: TRBD1
DNA: TGCAGCGTGGACAGGGCGTCCGGGGAGCTGTTTTTT
CDR3: CSVDRASGELFF

J: TRBJ2-5
size: .
V: TRBV11-2
D: .
DNA: TGTGCCAGCAGCTCTTGGCAGGTCAGGGACCAAGAGACCCAGTACTTC
CDR3: CASSSWQVRDQETQYF

J: TRBJ2-5
size: once
V: TRBV5-1
D: TRBD2
DNA: TGCGCCAGCAGCAGGATCCCGGGACTAGAGGAGACCCAGTACTTC
CDR3: CASSRIPGLEETQYF